One sample yielded the 5 T cell receptor beta chains listed below, sequenced in a study of blood T cell repertoires in COVID-19. Using immunoSEQ multiplex PCR, the repertoire was profiled, and TCRdb retains in-frame clones only, with some absent. The sample records 250,000 to 300,000 clones, around 90% being singletons. The sample consisted of PBMCs or T cells enriched from blood (not recorded which). Source of these receptors: a woman under 40 who had recovered from COVID-19.

This clone was observed once. This chain uses TRBV28 with TRBJ2-5, with 9 bases lining up with TRBD1. The germline V gene encodes CDR1 MDHEN and CDR2 SYDVKM. The CDR3 length is 13 residues. The V segment lost 8 bases and the J segment 6 bases; nucleotides outside the gene matches: 7. CDR3 sequence reads: CASETGQGKTQYF. CDR3 in DNA: TGTGCCAGCGAAACGGGACAGGGAAAGACCCAGTACTTC.

The chain is built from TRBV2 and TRBJ1-2; TRBD1 aligns across 7 bases. V gave up 0 bases and J gave up 4 bases; unmatched junction bases: 2. This CDR3 has 14 residues. Germline values: CDR1 SNHLY, CDR2 FYNNEI. The CDR3 spells CASSEARTGYGYTF. The CDR3 DNA sequence: TGTGCCAGCAGTGAAGCCCGGACAGGCTATGGCTACACCTTC. The full variable domain, in which reference TRBV2 and TRBJ1-2 provide the parts outside the CDR3, is EPEVTQTPSHQVTQMGQEVILRCVPISNHLYFYWYRQILGQKVEFLVSFYNNEISEKSEIFDDQFSVERPDGSNFTLKIRSTKLEDSAMYFCASSEARTGYGYTFGSGTRLTVV.

The chain links TRBV4-2 to TRBJ1-2; D unclear. V dropped 0 bases and J dropped 2 bases, with 10 bases sitting between them. Germline V gene lookup returns CDR1 LGHNA and CDR2 YNFKEQ. The CDR3 spans 15 residues. The CDR3: CASSQEPGLNYGYTF. The DNA for the CDR3 is TGTGCCAGCAGCCAAGAGCCGGGTCTGAACTATGGCTACACCTTC.

V and J are TRBV10-3 and TRBJ2-2; no reliable D call. This CDR3 is built from 13 residues. The germline V and J ends were trimmed by 7 bases and 1 base, with 7 bases remaining between them. Germline V gene lookup returns CDR1 ENHRY and CDR2 SYGVKD. The CDR3 DNA sequence: TGTGCCATCAAAGAGCGGAACACCGGGGAGCTGTTTTTT. As protein: CAIKERNTGELFF.

This chain joins TRBV7-9 and TRBJ2-7; the match to TRBD1 covers 10 bases. The germline CDR1 and CDR2 sequences are SEHNR and FQNEAQ (reference sequence). This CDR3 has 18 amino acids. Losses at the gene ends were 5 bases for V and 4 bases for J; bases not matched to a gene: 17. In DNA form, the CDR3 reads TGTGCCAGCAGCCCTAGGATAGTGGTATGGGACAGGGGATACGAGCAGTACTTC. Protein: CASSPRIVVWDRGYEQYF.